One TCR beta chain is described in this entry. Its specificity is not known. From germline, CDR1 is SGDLS and CDR2 YYNGEE. The V end was cut by 3 bases, the J end by 0 bases, with 9 bases between. The CDR3 is 15 residues long. This record belongs to a study of cytomegalovirus exposure and HLA in healthy donors. General study findings and limits: Presence/absence analyses supposed approximately even sequencing depth among donors.

Amplification used 60 Vbeta primers and 13 Jbeta primers. The protocol was immunoSEQ multiplex PCR, while the TCRdb copy is restricted to in-frame clones and leaves out a portion. Of approximately 160,000 clones in the sample, 70% to 80% were seen once. This rearrangement joins TRBV9 to TRBJ2-2; no clear D gene. Sequenced sample: PBMCs. This TCR derives from a woman aged 25 to 39 in good health and CMV-seropositive. Here the CDR3 reads CASSARSANTGELFF. The CDR3 DNA reads TGTGCCAGCAGCGCCAGATCCGCGAACACCGGGGAGCTGTTTTTT.